This TCR beta chain stems from a study of blood T cell repertoires in COVID-19. Study context: PBMCs, B-cell-depleted T cells, or T cells were the source of the cDNA or gDNA that made up the material.

The repertoire was sequenced with immunoSEQ multiplex PCR; TCRdb's copy has only in-frame clones and lacks some. The table records roughly 350,000 clones, 88% of them present only once. V gave up 4 bases and J gave up 4 bases, with 14 bases separating them. The CDR3 loop spans 14 amino acids. CDR1 and CDR2 (germline): SGHRS, YFSETQ. The TCR was taken from a woman in her seventies with COVID-19, enrolled during active disease. The chain links TRBV5-1 to TRBJ1-1; no firm D call. Source material: peripheral blood. CDR3 amino acids: CASSDYRRSTEAFF. CDR3 in DNA: TGCGCCAGCAGCGACTACAGAAGGAGCACTGAAGCTTTCTTT.